The TCR beta chain described here comes from a study of blood T cells in healthy people across ages. The CDR3 consists of 16 residues. V was pared by 0 bases and J by 7 bases, with 9 bases of the junction left unmatched. Germline values: CDR1 MNHEY, CDR2 SMNVEV (reference sequence). This clonotype was seen a single time. The antigen remains undetermined. The study, taken as a whole, reports: In these data, TCR beta diversity tracked strongly with naive T cell percentage. Reliance upon unsorted PBMCs precluded definitive naive versus antigen-experienced comparison.

Primers used in a second PCR of roughly 6 to 11 cycles were a sample-barcoded 5' primer and a J-beta primer mix. With 12 random nucleotides, a template-switch adaptor tagged each individual cDNA molecule. TCRdb analysed the 5' RACE reads with MiXCR anew, one entry per CDR3 protein. The data contain about 830,000 distinct CDR3 sequences, more than 45% of them singletons. The sequence was collected from a man aged 25-45 years in good health. Sample: blood. The chain uses TRBV27 and TRBJ1-5; 7 bases line up with TRBD1. DNA of the CDR3: TGTGCCAGCAGTTTATCGACGACAGGGAAGGAGCAGCCCCAGCATTTT. Its protein is CASSLSTTGKEQPQHF.